This T cell receptor (beta chain) was observed in a study of cytotoxic CD8 clonotypes in ibrutinib-treated CLL listed by TCRdb under 2021. About the study as a whole: The cohort included around 16 treatment-naive and ten to eleven relapsed/refractory patients; about 17 were IGHV unmutated. Responses were partial in around 25 patients and complete in 2; after median approximately 69 months follow-up, about 14 stayed in remission and some twelve progressed. The response samples were drawn at a median of roughly twelve months into treatment, with a range of about 6 to 36 months. An average of roughly 250,000 productive templates and 80,000 to 100,000 productive rearrangements was obtained per sample. Of the roughly 86 people in the trial, about two dozen had longitudinal samples available. Cryopreserved peripheral blood mononuclear cells were collected before treatment, at response, and at either disease progression or sustained remission. Every sample from remission and from progressive disease was obtained while the patients were still on ibrutinib.

The time point label here, explained by the study, means: less than 30 months on ibrutinib. For TCR beta library preparation, approximately 1.8 micrograms of genomic DNA was extracted from cryopreserved PBMCs. Longitudinal blood samples from CLL patients on ibrutinib monotherapy were analyzed using high-throughput TCR beta sequencing. The patients were enrolled in a single-center, open-label phase 2 trial of ibrutinib monotherapy. Comments on this clone: What this receptor recognizes is not known. Base qualities are not recorded, but no much larger clone differs from it by a single base.

In the germline V gene, CDR1 corresponds to SGHTA and CDR2 to FQGNSA. The CDR3 holds 17 amino acids from the cysteine to the phenylalanine. The DNA shown is the 51-base CDR3, in frame from base 1. Clipping removes 0 bases from V and 4 bases from J, with 8 as the unmatched junction base count. Beyond this particular receptor, the publication reports: Baseline clonality was found to be higher than that of age-matched healthy donors and was strongly correlated with circulating CD8+ T-cell counts. Sampling times were not matched between patients in sustained remission and patients whose disease was progressing, and lymph node repertoires were not examined. Public clonotypes were rare and either shrank or stayed stable during treatment, and the rise in clonality at ibrutinib response reflected expansion of private clonotypes. At ibrutinib response clonality went up, during sustained remission it held steady, and at progression it dropped back toward baseline.

Each clonotype received, on average, about 9.7x coverage in deep resolution sequencing performed on a MiSeq, where the target depth lay between 1 in 1 million and 1 in 200,000 T cells. TCR beta libraries were generated with the immunoSEQ hsTCRB Kit. The authors' analysis ran thus. Data were analyzed with ImmunoSEQ Data Assistant and ImmunoSEQ Analyzer, with V, D and J genes assigned per IMGT definitions. Clonality, which ranges from 0 to 1, was calculated by subtracting the normalized Shannon entropy of productive rearrangement frequencies from one. Only overrepresented clonotypes making up at least 0.05% of the repertoire of each patient were included in the public clonotype analysis. Repertoires from some 13 age-matched healthy donors in immuneACCESS were used as clonality controls. TCRdb re-hosts the immuneACCESS table, in-frame sequences only. Its copies lack some clones; in the studies checked, an unresolved V gene accounts for under half of them, and the cause for the rest is not known. The V and J calls and the clone size are those of that table, but D and trimming were determined from the DNA. For this sample there are 110,000 or so clones; about 50% appear just once. The ten largest account for 30% to 45% of the sample.

The rearrangement joined TRBV7-2 to TRBJ2-1, and 8 bases in between align with TRBD2. This sample comprised PBMCs, obtained after 24 months of ibrutinib treatment. The TCR comes from a human donor with chronic lymphocytic leukemia. This receptor has the CDR3 CASSLAIPGLGYNEQFF. The bases read TGTGCCAGCAGCTTAGCAATTCCGGGACTAGGATACAATGAGCAGTTCTTC.